The rows below give T cell receptor beta chains drawn from one sample of a study of CD8+ T cells in alopecia areata. Profiling relied on immunoSEQ multiplex PCR, and the TCRdb table lists in-frame clones only, not all of them. The sample has under 250,000 clones, more than 45% seen once. The sequencing used CD4+ T cells sorted from blood, collected at week 4, from a patient treated with tofacitinib. These TCRs come from a human donor with alopecia areata. The CDR3 runs from the conserved cysteine through the conserved F or W. The order of the fields is J gene, V gene, clone size, D gene, CDR3 protein, CDR3 DNA. A D gene is named only where the DNA matches it firmly. The size entry is marked missing in some rows and otherwise reads once, few, many or a size class.

j_gene: TRBJ1-2; v_gene: TRBV27; abundance: few; d_gene: -; CDR3aa: CASRTAGAHGYGYTF; CDR3nt: TGTGCCAGCAGAACCGCAGGGGCCCATGGCTATGGCTACACCTTC
j_gene: TRBJ2-1; v_gene: TRBV4-3; abundance: -; d_gene: TRBD2; CDR3aa: CASSKPSGGHNEQFF; CDR3nt: TGCGCCAGCAGCAAACCCAGCGGGGGGCACAATGAGCAGTTCTTC
j_gene: TRBJ2-4; v_gene: TRBV6-5; abundance: -; d_gene: TRBD1; CDR3aa: CASGRRGAKNIQYF; CDR3nt: TGTGCCAGCGGACGCAGGGGGGCCAAAAACATTCAGTACTTC
j_gene: TRBJ1-5; v_gene: TRBV10-3; abundance: -; d_gene: TRBD1; CDR3aa: CAISDAGQNQPQHF; CDR3nt: TGTGCCATCAGTGACGCGGGACAGAATCAGCCCCAGCATTTT
j_gene: TRBJ1-1; v_gene: TRBV11-2; abundance: -; d_gene: -; CDR3aa: CASSTQPSVSAEAFF; CDR3nt: TGTGCCAGCAGCACCCAACCCAGTGTTTCAGCTGAAGCTTTCTTT
j_gene: TRBJ1-2; v_gene: TRBV7-9; abundance: -; d_gene: -; CDR3aa: CASSPPGAYGYTF; CDR3nt: TGTGCCAGCAGCCCCCCGGGGGCGTATGGCTACACCTTC
j_gene: TRBJ2-7; v_gene: TRBV29-1; abundance: -; d_gene: TRBD1; CDR3aa: CSVDGGTGGPYEQYF; CDR3nt: TGCAGCGTGGATGGTGGGACAGGGGGTCCCTACGAGCAGTACTTC
j_gene: TRBJ2-2; v_gene: TRBV29-1; abundance: -; d_gene: -; CDR3aa: CSVDMVGAGELFF; CDR3nt: TGCAGCGTAGACATGGTCGGGGCCGGGGAGCTGTTTTTT
j_gene: TRBJ2-5; v_gene: TRBV18; abundance: -; d_gene: -; CDR3aa: CASSPYSGQETQYF; CDR3nt: TGTGCCAGCTCACCCTACAGTGGCCAAGAGACCCAGTACTTC
j_gene: TRBJ1-1; v_gene: TRBV6-5; abundance: -; d_gene: -; CDR3aa: CASSWRGDTEAFF; CDR3nt: TGTGCCAGCAGTTGGAGGGGGGACACTGAAGCTTTCTTT
j_gene: TRBJ1-1; v_gene: TRBV6-1; abundance: -; d_gene: -; CDR3aa: CASTFKDWTEAFF; CDR3nt: TGTGCCAGCACCTTCAAGGATTGGACTGAAGCTTTCTTT
j_gene: TRBJ2-3; v_gene: TRBV4-1; abundance: -; d_gene: -; CDR3aa: CASSQDRDGTRNTQYF; CDR3nt: TGCGCCAGCAGCCAAGATAGGGACGGAACGAGGAATACGCAGTATTTT
j_gene: TRBJ2-5; v_gene: TRBV9; abundance: -; d_gene: -; CDR3aa: CASSVDGLDGTQYF; CDR3nt: TGTGCCAGCAGCGTAGATGGACTCGACGGGACCCAGTACTTC
j_gene: TRBJ1-2; v_gene: TRBV29-1; abundance: -; d_gene: -; CDR3aa: CSAYVRTNYGYTF; CDR3nt: TGCAGCGCCTATGTCCGGACAAACTATGGCTACACCTTC
j_gene: TRBJ2-6; v_gene: TRBV29-1; abundance: -; d_gene: TRBD1; CDR3aa: CSAGTGSSGANVLTF; CDR3nt: TGCAGCGCTGGGACAGGGAGCTCTGGGGCCAACGTCCTGACTTTC
j_gene: TRBJ2-5; v_gene: TRBV29-1; abundance: -; d_gene: -; CDR3aa: CSVTGNGQYF; CDR3nt: TGCAGCGTTACAGGGAATGGGCAGTACTTC
j_gene: TRBJ2-7; v_gene: TRBV11-2; abundance: -; d_gene: TRBD1; CDR3aa: CASSLVQGVSYEQYF; CDR3nt: TGTGCCAGCAGCTTAGTTCAGGGGGTCTCCTACGAGCAGTACTTC
j_gene: TRBJ1-1; v_gene: TRBV7-2; abundance: -; d_gene: -; CDR3aa: CASSLGTVTEAFF; CDR3nt: TGTGCCAGCAGCTTAGGTACAGTGACTGAAGCTTTCTTT
j_gene: TRBJ1-1; v_gene: TRBV30; abundance: -; d_gene: -; CDR3aa: CAGLRGAEAFF; CDR3nt: TGTGCCGGCTTAAGGGGGGCTGAAGCTTTCTTT
j_gene: TRBJ2-3; v_gene: TRBV11-3; abundance: -; d_gene: -; CDR3aa: CASNNLGPDTQYF; CDR3nt: TGTGCCAGCAACAACCTTGGGCCAGATACGCAGTATTTT
j_gene: TRBJ2-7; v_gene: TRBV5-1; abundance: few; d_gene: -; CDR3aa: CASRTLGETRVDEQYF; CDR3nt: TGCGCCAGCAGGACCCTGGGGGAGACGCGCGTCGACGAGCAGTACTTC
j_gene: TRBJ2-2; v_gene: TRBV30; abundance: few; d_gene: TRBD2; CDR3aa: CALERGGGGELFF; CDR3nt: TGTGCCCTCGAGCGGGGGGGCGGCGGGGAGCTGTTTTTT
j_gene: TRBJ1-1; v_gene: TRBV7-2; abundance: -; d_gene: -; CDR3aa: CASSLVFNTEAFF; CDR3nt: TGTGCCAGCAGCTTAGTATTCAACACTGAAGCTTTCTTT
j_gene: TRBJ1-2; v_gene: TRBV30; abundance: -; d_gene: -; CDR3aa: CAWSETAFTF; CDR3nt: TGTGCCTGGAGTGAGACCGCTTTCACCTTC
j_gene: TRBJ1-6; v_gene: TRBV2; abundance: -; d_gene: -; CDR3aa: CASNPGSRNSPLHF; CDR3nt: TGTGCCAGCAACCCAGGGAGCCGAAATTCACCCCTCCACTTT
j_gene: TRBJ1-3; v_gene: TRBV15; abundance: -; d_gene: TRBD1; CDR3aa: CATAKGAAGNTIYF; CDR3nt: TGTGCCACGGCAAAGGGGGCGGCTGGAAACACCATATATTTT
j_gene: TRBJ2-6; v_gene: TRBV18; abundance: many; d_gene: TRBD1; CDR3aa: CASSPGQGAGANVLTF; CDR3nt: TGTGCCAGCTCACCGGGACAGGGGGCTGGGGCCAACGTCCTGACTTTC
j_gene: TRBJ1-1; v_gene: TRBV7-9; abundance: few; d_gene: -; CDR3aa: CASSFQGRGNTEAFF; CDR3nt: TGTGCCAGCAGCTTCCAGGGGCGGGGGAACACTGAAGCTTTCTTT
j_gene: TRBJ2-2; v_gene: TRBV6-6; abundance: -; d_gene: -; CDR3aa: CASRSVGELFF; CDR3nt: TGTGCCAGCAGATCCGTCGGGGAGCTGTTTTTT
j_gene: TRBJ2-5; v_gene: TRBV11-1; abundance: -; d_gene: TRBD1; CDR3aa: CASSLDRVETQYF; CDR3nt: TGTGCCAGCAGTTTGGACAGGGTCGAGACCCAGTACTTC
j_gene: TRBJ1-1; v_gene: TRBV7-9; abundance: -; d_gene: TRBD1; CDR3aa: CASSPRGAEVNTEAFF; CDR3nt: TGTGCCAGCAGCCCCAGGGGGGCTGAGGTGAACACTGAAGCTTTCTTT
j_gene: TRBJ2-3; v_gene: TRBV4-2; abundance: once; d_gene: TRBD2; CDR3aa: CASSQRPGLAGVQYF; CDR3nt: TGTGCCAGCAGCCAAAGGCCGGGACTAGCGGGGGTGCAGTATTTT
j_gene: TRBJ2-7; v_gene: TRBV11-3; abundance: few; d_gene: -; CDR3aa: CASSLDSSYEQYF; CDR3nt: TGTGCCAGCAGCTTGGACAGCTCCTACGAGCAGTACTTC
j_gene: TRBJ2-3; v_gene: TRBV5-1; abundance: -; d_gene: -; CDR3aa: CASSLRTLRQVLDTQYF; CDR3nt: TGCGCCAGCAGCTTACGAACCCTCAGACAGGTACTGGATACGCAGTATTTT
j_gene: TRBJ1-2; v_gene: TRBV15; abundance: -; d_gene: -; CDR3aa: CATARGLNYGYTF; CDR3nt: TGTGCCACCGCCCGGGGCCTTAACTATGGCTACACCTTC
j_gene: TRBJ1-1; v_gene: TRBV4-2; abundance: -; d_gene: -; CDR3aa: CASSQGQSNTEAFF; CDR3nt: TGTGCCAGCAGCCAAGGACAGTCGAACACTGAAGCTTTCTTT
j_gene: TRBJ2-3; v_gene: TRBV19; abundance: few; d_gene: -; CDR3aa: CASSIAKTSADTQYF; CDR3nt: TGTGCCAGTAGTATAGCGAAGACTAGTGCAGATACGCAGTATTTT
j_gene: TRBJ1-2; v_gene: TRBV29-1; abundance: few; d_gene: -; CDR3aa: CSVEDRLRQSPVYGYTF; CDR3nt: TGCAGCGTTGAAGACAGACTCCGACAGAGTCCTGTCTATGGCTACACCTTC
j_gene: TRBJ1-2; v_gene: TRBV5-6; abundance: -; d_gene: -; CDR3aa: CASSLTGGLGYTF; CDR3nt: TGTGCCAGCAGCTTGACTGGGGGTTTGGGCTACACCTTC
j_gene: TRBJ2-2; v_gene: TRBV7-8; abundance: -; d_gene: TRBD1; CDR3aa: CASSMGQSNTGELFF; CDR3nt: TGTGCCAGCAGCATGGGACAGTCGAACACCGGGGAGCTGTTTTTT